This T cell receptor (beta chain) was observed in a study of T cells expressing NK-cell markers. TCRdb re-called the 5' RACE reads and shows each CDR3 protein once, DNA omitted. The repertoire shows some 300,000 distinct CDR3 sequences; the top ten hold approximately 0.42%. CDR1 is DFQATT and CDR2 is SNEGSKA in the germline V gene (reference sequence). The CDR3 has 14 residues. The chain links TRBV20-1 to TRBJ2-1; TCRdb indicates TRBD2, and absent DNA this call remains unverified. The sequencing sample was made of blood T cells: a sorted CD56 or NKG2C T cell subset, CD4+ or CD8+ T cells, or bulk PBMC T cells (not recorded which). The clonotype was recovered from a man between 18 and 35 years old in good health. This CDR3 is CSAISGSRMNEQFF.